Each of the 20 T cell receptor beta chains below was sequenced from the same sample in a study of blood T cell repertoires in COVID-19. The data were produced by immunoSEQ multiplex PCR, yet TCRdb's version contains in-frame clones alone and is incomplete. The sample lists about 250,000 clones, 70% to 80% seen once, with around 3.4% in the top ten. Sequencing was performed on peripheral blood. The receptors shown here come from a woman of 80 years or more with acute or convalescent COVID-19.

In DNA form, the CDR3 reads TGTGCCAGCAGCGTAGAAGGGGGCACAGATACGCAGTATTTT. Translating it yields CASSVEGGTDTQYF. The V call is TRBV9, the J call TRBJ2-3; tentatively, D is TRBD1 (5 bases). Deletions cut 0 bases from V and 1 base from J, with 6 bases between. CDR1 and CDR2 from the germline V gene are SGDLS and YYNGEE. CDR3 length: 14 residues. The full variable domain, its missing parts supplied by reference TRBV9 and TRBJ2-3, is DSGVTQTPKHLITATGQRVTLRCSPRSGDLSVYWYQQSLDQGLQFLIQYYNGEERAKGNILERFSAQQFPDLHSELNLSSLELGDSALYFCASSVEGGTDTQYFGPGTRLTVL.

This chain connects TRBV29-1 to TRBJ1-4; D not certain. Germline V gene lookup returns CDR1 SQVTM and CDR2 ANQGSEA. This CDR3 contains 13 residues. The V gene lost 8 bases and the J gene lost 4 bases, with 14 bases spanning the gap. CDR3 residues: CSIGEGYNEKLFF. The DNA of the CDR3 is TGCAGCATCGGGGAGGGTTATAATGAAAAACTGTTTTTT.

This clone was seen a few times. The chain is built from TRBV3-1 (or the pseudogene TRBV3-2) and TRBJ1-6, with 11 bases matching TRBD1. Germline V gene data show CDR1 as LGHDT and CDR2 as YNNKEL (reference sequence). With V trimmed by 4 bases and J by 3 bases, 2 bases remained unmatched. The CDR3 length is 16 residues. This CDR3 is CASSRTGGVYNSPLHF. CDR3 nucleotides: TGTGCCAGCAGCCGGACAGGGGGCGTCTATAATTCACCCCTCCACTTT.

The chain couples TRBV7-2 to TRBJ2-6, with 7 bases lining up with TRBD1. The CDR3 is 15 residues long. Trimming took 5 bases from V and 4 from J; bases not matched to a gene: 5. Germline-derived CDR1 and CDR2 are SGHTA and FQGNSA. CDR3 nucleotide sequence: TGTGCCAGCAGCCATACAGGGGCCGGGGCCAACGTCCTGACTTTC. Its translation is CASSHTGAGANVLTF.

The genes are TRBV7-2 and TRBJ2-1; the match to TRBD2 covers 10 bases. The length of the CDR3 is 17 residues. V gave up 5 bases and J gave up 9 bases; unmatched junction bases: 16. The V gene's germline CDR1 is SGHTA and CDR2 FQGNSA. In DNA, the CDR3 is TGTGCCAGCAGCCTCGGGACTAGCGTATATCTTGTAACTGAGCAGTTCTTC. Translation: CASSLGTSVYLVTEQFF.

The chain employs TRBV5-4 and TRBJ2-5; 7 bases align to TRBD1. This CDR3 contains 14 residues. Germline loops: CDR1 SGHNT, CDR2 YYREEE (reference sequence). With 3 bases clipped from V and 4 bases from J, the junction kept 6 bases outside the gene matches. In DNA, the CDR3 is TGTGCCAGCAGCTCCAAAGGGGGCGGAGAGACCCAGTACTTC. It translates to CASSSKGGGETQYF.

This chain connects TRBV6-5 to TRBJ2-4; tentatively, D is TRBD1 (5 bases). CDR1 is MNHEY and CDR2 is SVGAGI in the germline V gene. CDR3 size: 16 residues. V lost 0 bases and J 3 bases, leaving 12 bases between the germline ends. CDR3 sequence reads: CASSYSGQGSKNIQYF. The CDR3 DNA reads TGTGCCAGCAGTTACTCGGGCCAGGGAAGCAAAAACATTCAGTACTTC.

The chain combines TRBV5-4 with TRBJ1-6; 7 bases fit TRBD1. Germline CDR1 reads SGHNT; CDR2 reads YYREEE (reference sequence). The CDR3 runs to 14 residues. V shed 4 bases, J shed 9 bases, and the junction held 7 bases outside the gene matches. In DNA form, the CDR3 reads TGTGCCAGCAGCCAAGGGGGCGTCCCTTCACCCCTCCACTTT. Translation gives CASSQGGVPSPLHF.

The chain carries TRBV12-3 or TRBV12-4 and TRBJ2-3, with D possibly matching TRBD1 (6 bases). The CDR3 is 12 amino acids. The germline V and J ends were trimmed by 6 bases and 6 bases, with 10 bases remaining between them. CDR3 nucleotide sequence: TGTGCCAGCAGGTTCAGGGGTGATACGCAGTATTTT. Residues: CASRFRGDTQYF.

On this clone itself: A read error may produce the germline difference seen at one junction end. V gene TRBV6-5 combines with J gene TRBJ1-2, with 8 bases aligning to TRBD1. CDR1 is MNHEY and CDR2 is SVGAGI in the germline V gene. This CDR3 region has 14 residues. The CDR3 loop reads CASSYVPGQATENF. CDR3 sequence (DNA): TGTGCCAGCAGTTACGTCCCGGGACAGGCTACGGAGAACTTC.

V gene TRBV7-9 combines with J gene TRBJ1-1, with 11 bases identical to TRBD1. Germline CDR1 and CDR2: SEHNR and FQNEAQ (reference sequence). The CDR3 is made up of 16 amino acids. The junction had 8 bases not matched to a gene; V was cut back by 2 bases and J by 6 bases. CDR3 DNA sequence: TGTGCCAGCAGCTTAACTTCCGGGACAGGGGGGGCTGAAGCTTTCTTT. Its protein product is CASSLTSGTGGAEAFF.

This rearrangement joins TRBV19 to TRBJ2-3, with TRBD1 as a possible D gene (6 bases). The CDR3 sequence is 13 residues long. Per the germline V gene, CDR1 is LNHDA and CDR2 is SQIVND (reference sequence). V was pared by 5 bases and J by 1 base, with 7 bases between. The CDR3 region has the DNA TGTGCCAGTAGTGCAGGGGGCACAGATACGCAGTATTTT. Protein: CASSAGGTDTQYF.

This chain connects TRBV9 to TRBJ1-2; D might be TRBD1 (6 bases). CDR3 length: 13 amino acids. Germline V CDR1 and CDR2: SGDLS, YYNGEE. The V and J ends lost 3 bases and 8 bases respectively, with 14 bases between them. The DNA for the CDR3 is TGTGCCAGCAGCGAGGGGACCCAGGGGGGCTACACCTTC. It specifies CASSEGTQGGYTF.

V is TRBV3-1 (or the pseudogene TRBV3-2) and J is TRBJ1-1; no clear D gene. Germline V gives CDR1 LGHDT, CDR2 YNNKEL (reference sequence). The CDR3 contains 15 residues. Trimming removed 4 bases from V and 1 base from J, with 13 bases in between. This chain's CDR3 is CASSPPSRENTEAFF. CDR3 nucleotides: TGTGCCAGCAGCCCCCCTTCCCGAGAGAACACTGAAGCTTTCTTT.

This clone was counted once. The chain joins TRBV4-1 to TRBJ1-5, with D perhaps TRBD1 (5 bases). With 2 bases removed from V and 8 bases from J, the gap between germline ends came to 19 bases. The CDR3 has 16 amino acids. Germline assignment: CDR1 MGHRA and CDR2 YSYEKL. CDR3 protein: CASSQFAGQGTEPQHF. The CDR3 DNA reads TGCGCCAGCAGCCAATTCGCAGGTCAGGGCACAGAGCCCCAGCATTTT.

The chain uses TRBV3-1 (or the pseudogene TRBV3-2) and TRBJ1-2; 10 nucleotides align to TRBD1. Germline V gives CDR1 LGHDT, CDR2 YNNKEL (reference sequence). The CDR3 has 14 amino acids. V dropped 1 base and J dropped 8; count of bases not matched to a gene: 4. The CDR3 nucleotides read TGTGCCAGCAGCCAAGCTAGGACAGGGGGAGGCTACACCTTC. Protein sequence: CASSQARTGGGYTF.

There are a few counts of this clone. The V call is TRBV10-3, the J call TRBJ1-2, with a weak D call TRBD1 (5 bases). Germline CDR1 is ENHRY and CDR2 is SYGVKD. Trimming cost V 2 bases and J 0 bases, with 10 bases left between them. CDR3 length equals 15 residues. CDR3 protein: CAISEGGASNYGYTF. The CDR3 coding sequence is TGTGCCATCAGTGAGGGAGGGGCCTCTAACTATGGCTACACCTTC.

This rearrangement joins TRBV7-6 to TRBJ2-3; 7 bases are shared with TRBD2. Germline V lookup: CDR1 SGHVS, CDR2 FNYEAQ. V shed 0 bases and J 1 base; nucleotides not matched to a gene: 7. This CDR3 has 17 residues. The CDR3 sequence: CASSLALRGGGTDTQYF. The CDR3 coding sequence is TGTGCCAGCAGCTTAGCCCTTCGTGGGGGGGGCACAGATACGCAGTATTTT.

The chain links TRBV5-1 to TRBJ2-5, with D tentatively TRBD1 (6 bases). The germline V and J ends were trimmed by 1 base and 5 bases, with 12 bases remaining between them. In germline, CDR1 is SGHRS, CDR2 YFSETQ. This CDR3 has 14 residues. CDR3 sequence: CASSLSTGGETQYF. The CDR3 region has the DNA TGCGCCAGCAGCTTGTCGACAGGCGGGGAGACCCAGTACTTC.

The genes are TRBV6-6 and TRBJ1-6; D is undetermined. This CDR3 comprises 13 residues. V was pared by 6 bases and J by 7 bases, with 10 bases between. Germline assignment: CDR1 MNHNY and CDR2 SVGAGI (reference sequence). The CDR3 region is CASRPGSNSPLHF. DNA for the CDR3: TGTGCCAGCAGGCCCGGGTCAAATTCACCCCTCCACTTT.